Listed below are T cell receptor beta chains from one sample, sequenced in a study of identical twins. TCRdb used MiXCR to reprocess the 5' RACE reads, holding one entry per CDR3 protein. This sample yields 1.5 million to 2 million distinct CDR3 sequences, of which under 35% are seen a single time; approximately 0.29% belongs to the top ten. The sequencing input was cord blood. All receptors come from a newborn girl in good health. Both conserved end residues are trimmed from each CDR3. Each record gives: J gene, V gene, CDR3 protein.

TRBJ2-1 TRBV20-1 SPRKFLNEQF
TRBJ2-7 TRBV3-1 ASSQRGGEQY
TRBJ1-5 TRBV2 ASSLDSRSNQPQH
TRBJ1-4 TRBV5-1 ASSLRDSGNEKLF
TRBJ2-4 TRBV5-5 ASSLPRVLDIQY
TRBJ2-7 TRBV4-2 ASSQDRAGRAYEQY
TRBJ1-1 TRBV29-1 SVGSYTEAF
TRBJ1-5 TRBV21-1 ASSKGNQPQH
TRBJ1-1 TRBV20-1 SALPEAF
NA TRBV10-3 AIRDRVAAYNEQY
TRBJ1-2 TRBV9 ASSATGRGLNYGYT
TRBJ1-6 TRBV25-1 ASSESLGHNSPLH
TRBJ2-1 TRBV6-1 ASSERGGLANEQF
TRBJ1-5 TRBV27 ASSLSPSTGQPQH
TRBJ2-1 TRBV19 ASRPNSYNEQF
TRBJ2-7 TRBV12-3/TRBV12-4 ASSPSGSEQY
TRBJ1-5 TRBV11-2 ASSLGDRGLYSNQPQH
TRBJ1-1 TRBV7-2 ASSLDRGHTEAF
NA TRBV29-1 NVVRGLTYEQY
TRBJ1-4 TRBV6-1 ASSRALGEKLF
TRBJ2-3 TRBV20-1 SAVSGGTRPSTDTQY
TRBJ1-2 TRBV20-1 SARDRQDFYGYT
TRBJ2-7 TRBV6-2/TRBV6-3 ASSAMSSYEQY
TRBJ1-4 TRBV12-3/TRBV12-4 ASSFVRQTRF
TRBJ2-4 TRBV20-1 SARLPGQGALNAREQY
TRBJ2-1 TRBV19 ASKPSYNEQF
TRBJ1-5 TRBV7-8 ASSHRHYNQPQH
TRBJ2-1 TRBV6-5 ASSYTSPGLAGKRTYNEQF
TRBJ2-2 TRBV12-3/TRBV12-4 ASSFGDRGRDTGELF
TRBJ2-2 TRBV7-9 ASSTRQAPNTGELF
TRBJ2-7 TRBV4-2 ASSHRVGYEQY
TRBJ2-7 TRBV11-2 ASGTLSYEQY
TRBJ2-7 TRBV10-3 AISVRGTYEQY
TRBJ2-1 TRBV27 ASSLDSRDNSYNERF
TRBJ2-7 TRBV24-1 ATSDLRHREPAYEQY
TRBJ1-1 TRBV6-5 ASSYRASEGNTEAF
TRBJ1-2 TRBV2 ASSEAFANYGYT
TRBJ1-2 TRBV3-1 ASSSQGSYGYT
TRBJ2-1 TRBV24-1 ATSDPSGNEQF
TRBJ1-1 TRBV6-6 ASSYGGQGMNTEAF
TRBJ2-7 TRBV12-3/TRBV12-4 ASSPRTSGRAHEQY
TRBJ2-3 TRBV2 ASRGDRTDTQY
TRBJ2-1 TRBV5-1 ASSLGGTTSSYNEQF
TRBJ2-7 TRBV20-1 SAPNSGSVNEQY
TRBJ1-6 TRBV27 ASSGRGGSPLH
TRBJ1-5 TRBV4-2 ASSQDKGRGNQPQH
TRBJ1-2 TRBV28 ASRIRGFNYGYT
TRBJ2-7 TRBV5-1 ASSLVPSGLRSYEQY
TRBJ2-1 TRBV30 AALYNEQF
TRBJ2-7 TRBV29-1 SVEDRGEQY